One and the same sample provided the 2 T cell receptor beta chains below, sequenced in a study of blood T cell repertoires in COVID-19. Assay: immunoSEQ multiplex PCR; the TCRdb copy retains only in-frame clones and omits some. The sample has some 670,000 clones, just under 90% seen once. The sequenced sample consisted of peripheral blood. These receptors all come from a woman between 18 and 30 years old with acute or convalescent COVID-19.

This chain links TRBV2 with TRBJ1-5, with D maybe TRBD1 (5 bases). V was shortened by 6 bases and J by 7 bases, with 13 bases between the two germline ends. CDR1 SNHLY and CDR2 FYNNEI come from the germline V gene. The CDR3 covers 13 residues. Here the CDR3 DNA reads TGTGCCAGCAGGGCCGACAGAAACCAGCCCCAGCATTTT. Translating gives CASRADRNQPQHF.

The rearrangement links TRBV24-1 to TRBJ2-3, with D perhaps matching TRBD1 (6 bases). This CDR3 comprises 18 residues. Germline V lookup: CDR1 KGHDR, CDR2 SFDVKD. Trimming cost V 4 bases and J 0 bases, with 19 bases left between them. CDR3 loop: CATSDPPGGGPSTDTQYF. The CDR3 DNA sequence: TGTGCCACCAGTGACCCCCCTGGGGGCGGACCAAGCACAGATACGCAGTATTTT.